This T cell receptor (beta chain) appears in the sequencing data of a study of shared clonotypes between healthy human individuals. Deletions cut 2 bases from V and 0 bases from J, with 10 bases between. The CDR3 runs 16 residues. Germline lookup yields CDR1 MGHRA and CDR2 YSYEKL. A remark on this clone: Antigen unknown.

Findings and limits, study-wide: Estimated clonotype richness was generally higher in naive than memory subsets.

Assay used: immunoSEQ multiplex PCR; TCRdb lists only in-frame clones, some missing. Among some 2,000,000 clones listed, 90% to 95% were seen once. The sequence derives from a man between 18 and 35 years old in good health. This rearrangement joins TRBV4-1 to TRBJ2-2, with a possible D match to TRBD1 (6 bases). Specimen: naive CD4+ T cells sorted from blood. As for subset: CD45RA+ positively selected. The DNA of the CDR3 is TGCGCCAGCAGCCAACCAGGGGCCTCGAACACCGGGGAGCTGTTTTTT. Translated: CASSQPGASNTGELFF.